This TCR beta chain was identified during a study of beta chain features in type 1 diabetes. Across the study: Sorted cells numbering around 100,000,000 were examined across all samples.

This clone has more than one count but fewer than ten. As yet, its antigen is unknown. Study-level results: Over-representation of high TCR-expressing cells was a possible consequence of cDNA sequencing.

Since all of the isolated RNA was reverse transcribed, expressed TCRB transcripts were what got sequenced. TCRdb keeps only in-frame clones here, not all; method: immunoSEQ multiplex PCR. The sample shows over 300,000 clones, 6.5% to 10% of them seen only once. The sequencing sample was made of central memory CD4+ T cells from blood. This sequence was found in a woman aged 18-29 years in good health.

The CDR3 is CASSRLAGRYQETQYF. Written as DNA, the CDR3 is TGTGCCAGCAGTAGACTAGCGGGACGATACCAAGAGACCCAGTACTTC. V usage is TRBV6-4 and J usage is TRBJ2-5, with 11 bases identical to TRBD2. In germline, CDR1 is MRHNA, CDR2 SNTAGT. J lost 0 bases, V lost 5 bases, and 5 bases had no gene match. The CDR3 runs to 16 residues.